Listed below are T cell receptor beta chains from one sample, sequenced in a study of blood T cell repertoires in COVID-19. This table comes from immunoSEQ multiplex PCR, and its TCRdb copy is limited to in-frame clones, with some not included. The profile covers around 300,000 clones, with around 92% appearing a single time and 1.5% to 2% taken by the ten largest. The sample comprised PBMCs or T cells enriched from blood (not recorded which). Every receptor here comes from a woman between 55 and 75 years old who had recovered from COVID-19. CDR3s include the opening cysteine and the closing phenylalanine or tryptophan. D genes are given only for firm matches. Clone size is shown for a subset of rows, as once, few, many or a class of expanded clone.

cdr3_length,v_call,d_call,j_call,clone_size,cdr3_nt,cdr3_aa
15,TRBV4-1,-,TRBJ2-3,-,TGCGCCAGCAGCCAACTAGGGGGGGGTCGAGATACGCAGTATTTT,CASSQLGGGRDTQYF
12,TRBV28,-,TRBJ1-2,-,TGTGCCAGCAGTGCCGGACTTCGTGGCTACACCTTC,CASSAGLRGYTF
13,TRBV6-5,-,TRBJ1-2,-,TGTGCCAGCAGGATCACTACAGGCGTCGGCTACACCTTC,CASRITTGVGYTF
15,TRBV27,-,TRBJ1-2,-,TGTGCCAGCAGGGACAGTTACTTAGCTAACTATGGCTACACCTTC,CASRDSYLANYGYTF
14,TRBV30,-,TRBJ1-4,-,TGTGCCTGGAGTGTAATGGGGCAGCCCGAAAAACTGTTTTTT,CAWSVMGQPEKLFF
15,TRBV30,-,TRBJ1-1,-,TGTGCCTGGAGTGTAGTTGAGACAGTCACCCCAGAAGCTTTCTTT,CAWSVVETVTPEAFF
16,TRBV2,-,TRBJ1-1,few,TGTGCCAGCAGTGGGCTCAAGGGGGAGCCGAACACTGAAGCTTTCTTT,CASSGLKGEPNTEAFF
13,TRBV29-1,-,TRBJ1-5,once,TGCAGCGTTAGGGGGACATCCTTGGGGCCCCAGCATTTT,CSVRGTSLGPQHF
15,TRBV9,-,TRBJ2-2,-,TGTGCCAGCAGCCTATCGACTGGACTGGCCGGGGAGCTGTTTTTT,CASSLSTGLAGELFF
14,TRBV11-2,TRBD1,TRBJ1-4,-,TGTGCCAGCAGCGCGCGGCAGGGGGCCGAGGAACTGTTTTTT,CASSARQGAEELFF
15,TRBV18,-,TRBJ2-3,-,TGTGCCAGCTCACCGAGTGGGAGGAGCACAGATACGCAGTATTTT,CASSPSGRSTDTQYF
16,TRBV28,TRBD2,TRBJ2-7,-,TGTGCCAGCACCGGGACTAGCGGGAGAGAGGCCTACGAGCAGTACTTC,CASTGTSGREAYEQYF
15,TRBV3-1/TRBV3-2,TRBD2,TRBJ2-1,-,TGTGCCAGCAGCCTCGGACTAGCGGCCCACAATGAGCAGTTCTTC,CASSLGLAAHNEQFF
15,TRBV19,TRBD2,TRBJ2-1,once,TGTGCCAGTACACTTTCTCTAGCGGGACGAAATGAGCAGTTCTTC,CASTLSLAGRNEQFF